Following are 8 T cell receptor delta chains from one sample sequenced in a study of gammadelta T cells in human blood. TCRdb re-called clones from the RT-PCR reads via CATT. The sample lists several hundred delta-chain clones; 20% to 25% were seen once. Sequenced input: Vgamma9Vdelta2 gamma-delta T cells from fetal blood. Source of these receptors: a human fetus.

Comment on this clone: Since a far larger clone is one base different, this is likely a read error. The same CDR3 arises from other DNA sequences in this sample as well. The chain recombines TRDV2 with TRDJ3; the match to TRDD3 covers 12 bases. The germline V gene has CDR1 GEAIGNYY and CDR2 EKD. The CDR3 contains 17 residues. In DNA form, the CDR3 reads TGTGCCTGTGACGTACTGGGGGATACCTGGGATACCCGACAGATGTTTTTC. As protein: CACDVLGDTWDTRQMFF.

This clone has more than one count but fewer than ten. A much larger clone differs from this one at a single base, so this may be a read error. Other DNA sequences in this sample translate to the same CDR3. This rearrangement joins TRDV2 to TRDJ3; 10 nucleotides agree with TRDD3. CDR1 GEAIGNYY and CDR2 EKD come from the germline V gene. CDR3 length: 18 amino acids. The CDR3 DNA reads as TGTGCCTGTGACACCGGGGGATACGCGTCCTGGGACACCCGTCAGATGTTTTTC. Residues: CACDTGGYASWDTRQMFF.

This clone counts as large. The V gene is TRDV2, the J gene TRDJ2, with 10 positions matching TRDD3. The CDR3 is 14 amino acids. From germline, CDR1 is GEAIGNYY and CDR2 EKD. The J segment lost 7 bases and the V segment lost 0 bases, leaving 1 base of the junction unmatched. The CDR3 here is CACDTWGIQAQLFF. CDR3 sequence (DNA): TGTGCCTGTGACACCTGGGGGATACAAGCACAACTCTTCTTT.

To note about this clone: A much larger clone lies a single base off, so this may be a read error. The V gene is TRDV2, but the J gene lacks a call; TRDD3 was called by the table and not checked on the DNA. This CDR3 comprises 20 residues. CDR1 is GEAIGNYY and CDR2 is EKD in the germline V gene. This chain's CDR3 is CACDRTGDFRGSWDTRHMFF. The DNA for the CDR3 is TGTGCCTGTGACCGTACTGGGGATTTTCGGGGCTCCTGGGACACCCGACATATGTTTTTC.

This clone was seen more than once but under ten times. This rearrangement joins TRDV2 to TRDJ3, with 7 bases fitting TRDD3. Per the germline V gene, CDR1 is GEAIGNYY and CDR2 is EKD. The CDR3 spans 16 residues. After removal of 6 bases from V and 5 bases from J, the junction contained 9 bases not matched to a gene. CDR3 in amino acids: CACSGMDTRDTRQMFF. The DNA for the CDR3 is TGTGCCTGTAGCGGTATGGATACGCGGGACACCCGACAGATGTTTTTC.

By proportion, this clone is large (0.1 to 1%). The same CDR3 can be traced to other DNA sequences in this sample. The rearrangement joins TRDV2 to TRDJ3; 9 nucleotides agree with TRDD3. This CDR3 has 17 residues. The V and J ends lost 1 base and 0 bases, in that order; junction bases with no gene match: 0. Germline V CDR1 and CDR2: GEAIGNYY, EKD. The CDR3 DNA sequence: TGTGCCTGTGACACTGGGGGATACTCCTGGGACACCCGACAGATGTTTTTC. It encodes CACDTGGYSWDTRQMFF.

By its share, this clone is large. This sequence joins TRDV2 and TRDJ3, with no clear D. Per germline, CDR1 GEAIGNYY and CDR2 EKD. V shed 0 bases and J shed 0 bases, with 11 bases lying between them. CDR3 size: 18 residues. In DNA, the CDR3 is TGTGCCTGTGACACCGCGGGGCCGAGCTCCTGGGACACCCGACAGATGTTTTTC. The encoded protein is CACDTAGPSSWDTRQMFF.

This clone was seen more than once but under ten times. The chain uses TRDV2 and TRDJ1; 8 bases map to TRDD3. CDR1 is GEAIGNYY, CDR2 EKD, per germline. CDR3 length: 16 amino acids. Losses at the gene ends were 1 base for V and 0 bases for J; bases not matched to a gene: 6. The CDR3 DNA sequence: TGTGCCTGTGACACAATACTGGGGGCCTACACCGATAAACTCATCTTT. Its translation is CACDTILGAYTDKLIF.